These T cell receptor beta chains were read from a single sample in a study of T cell repertoires in cytomegalovirus infection. One entry per CDR3 protein, called by TCRdb with MiXCR from the reads. This table has approximately 910,000 distinct CDR3 sequences, less than 40% appearing once. These receptors' antigens are unknown. This material consisted of cultured CD8+ T cells from PBMCs, taken from culture after CMV antigen stimulation. These receptors all come from a human donor in good health (CMV status not recorded). Some clones in this sample may be carry-over from other donors' samples. The CDR3 runs from the conserved cysteine through the conserved F or W. The D gene is left open where the match is weak. For some rows the clone size is stated as once, few or many, or as a class when expanded; others skip it.

j_gene	d_gene	v_gene	abundance	len	CDR3aa	CDR3nt
TRBJ1-5	NA	TRBV2	few	15	CASIPERGGNQPQHF	TGTGCCAGCATACCAGAACGTGGGGGCAATCAGCCCCAGCATTTT
TRBJ1-1	TRBD1	TRBV27	few	12	CASSWGTGEAFF	TGTGCCAGCAGTTGGGGGACAGGTGAAGCTTTCTTT
TRBJ2-1	NA	TRBV10-3	NA	13	CATVGEVGNEQFF	TGTGCCACCGTGGGGGAGGTTGGCAATGAGCAGTTCTTC
TRBJ1-4	NA	TRBV6-5	NA	18	CASGPPRQEGWTNEKLFF	TGTGCCAGCGGACCCCCCAGACAGGAGGGTTGGACTAATGAAAAACTGTTTTTT
TRBJ2-1	NA	TRBV14	NA	13	CASSPRTANEQFF	TGTGCCAGCAGCCCTCGGACCGCTAATGAGCAGTTCTTC
TRBJ2-3	NA	TRBV10-3	NA	11	CAIGNTDTQYF	TGTGCCATCGGGAACACAGATACGCAGTATTTT
TRBJ2-1	TRBD1	TRBV24-1	NA	16	CATSDALGQPYNEQFF	TGTGCCACCAGTGATGCTTTGGGACAGCCTTACAATGAGCAGTTCTTC
TRBJ1-2	TRBD1	TRBV19	many	14	CASTRDRVFSGYTF	TGTGCCAGCACAAGGGACAGGGTTTTCTCCGGCTACACCTTC
TRBJ2-1	NA	TRBV25-1	few	19	CASSEYRGSGRYPDNEQFF	TGTGCCAGCAGTGAATATAGGGGGTCTGGGAGGTACCCGGACAATGAGCAGTTCTTC
TRBJ2-2	NA	TRBV5-6	NA	15	CASSYGQYSPGELFF	TGTGCCAGCAGTTACGGACAGTACTCCCCCGGGGAGCTGTTTTTT
TRBJ1-2	NA	TRBV10-3	few	15	CAISVRSPRDYGYTF	TGTGCCATCAGTGTCAGATCTCCTCGGGACTATGGCTACACCTTC
TRBJ2-2	TRBD1	TRBV7-8	NA	17	CASSSYRDREGSGELFF	TGTGCCAGCAGTTCATACCGGGACAGGGAGGGATCCGGGGAGCTGTTTTTT
TRBJ2-2	NA	TRBV27	NA	16	CASSLYRAANTGELFF	TGTGCCAGCAGTTTATACAGAGCTGCGAACACCGGGGAGCTGTTTTTT
TRBJ1-2	TRBD1	TRBV7-9	NA	15	CASSSSRGRNYGYTF	TGTGCCAGCAGCTCTAGCAGGGGGAGGAACTATGGCTACACCTTC
TRBJ2-3	TRBD2	TRBV11-2	few	17	CASSLDGGVGGADTQYF	TGTGCCAGCAGCTTAGATGGGGGGGTAGGAGGGGCGGATACGCAGTATTTT
TRBJ1-2	NA	TRBV7-9	few	14	CASSFPGQAYGYTF	TGTGCCAGCAGCTTCCCGGGACAAGCCTATGGCTACACCTTC
TRBJ2-5	NA	TRBV15	few	17	CATSRVGDRYFQETQYF	TGTGCCACCAGCAGAGTGGGGGACCGATACTTCCAAGAGACCCAGTACTTC
TRBJ2-3	NA	TRBV9	few	16	CASSVGGGGRTDTQYF	TGTGCCAGCAGCGTAGGTGGAGGGGGTAGGACAGATACGCAGTATTTT
TRBJ1-4	NA	TRBV20-1	few	14	CSASMLATNEKLFF	TGCAGTGCTTCCATGCTTGCAACTAATGAAAAACTGTTTTTT
TRBJ2-6	NA	TRBV6-6	NA	14	CASTPSPGANVLTF	TGTGCCAGCACCCCATCCCCTGGGGCCAACGTCCTGACTTTC
TRBJ2-2	NA	TRBV7-9	NA	15	CASSPTGINTGELFF	TGTGCCAGCAGCCCTACAGGGATCAACACCGGGGAGCTGTTTTTT
TRBJ1-5	TRBD1	TRBV6-4	few	15	CASSPDRGKGQPQHF	TGTGCCAGCAGCCCGGACAGGGGGAAAGGTCAGCCCCAGCATTTT
TRBJ1-4	TRBD1	TRBV7-9	NA	14	CASSFTGGQEKLFF	TGTGCCAGCAGCTTTACAGGGGGCCAGGAAAAACTGTTTTTT
TRBJ2-3	TRBD1	TRBV20-1	NA	15	CSAIKGQGWTDTQYF	TGCAGTGCTATTAAGGGACAGGGATGGACAGATACGCAGTATTTT
TRBJ1-4	TRBD1	TRBV28	NA	14	CASSLDREREKLFF	TGTGCCAGCAGTTTGGACAGGGAACGCGAAAAACTGTTTTTT
TRBJ2-1	TRBD2	TRBV3-1	NA	20	CASSQDPGLAGGQRGNEQFF	TGTGCCAGCAGCCAAGACCCGGGACTAGCGGGGGGTCAAAGGGGGAATGAGCAGTTCTTC
TRBJ2-3	NA	TRBV7-6	many	13	CASSLAGDPAQYF	TGTGCCAGCAGCCTTGCTGGCGACCCGGCGCAGTATTTT
TRBJ2-3	TRBD2	TRBV6-5	NA	14	CASIKRGSTDTQYF	TGTGCCAGCATTAAGCGGGGGAGCACAGATACGCAGTATTTT
TRBJ1-1	TRBD1	TRBV7-8	NA	19	CANSLRGTGPQGLNTEAFF	TGTGCCAACAGCTTACGTGGGACAGGGCCCCAGGGCTTGAACACTGAAGCTTTCTTT
TRBJ1-1	NA	TRBV12-3/TRBV12-4	few	12	CASSGSDTEAFF	TGTGCCAGCAGTGGTTCTGACACTGAAGCTTTCTTT
TRBJ2-5	NA	TRBV6-8	NA	17	CASSYSPAGAYQETQYF	TGTGCCAGCAGTTACTCCCCGGCGGGGGCGTACCAAGAGACCCAGTACTTC
TRBJ1-2	NA	TRBV7-6	once	15	CASSLSQTRNYGYTF	TGTGCCAGCAGCTTATCCCAGACAAGAAACTATGGCTACACCTTC
TRBJ1-2	NA	TRBV9	few	15	CASSVGSDTNYGYTF	TGTGCCAGCAGCGTAGGTTCGGATACTAACTATGGCTACACCTTC
TRBJ2-4	NA	TRBV7-6	few	16	CASSQQLEGPRGIQYF	TGTGCCAGCAGCCAACAGCTCGAAGGTCCCCGGGGCATTCAGTACTTC
TRBJ1-1	NA	TRBV12-3/TRBV12-4	few	12	CASSFEVSEAFF	TGTGCCAGCAGTTTCGAGGTTTCTGAAGCTTTCTTT
TRBJ2-5	NA	TRBV6-1	many	13	CASSEGEKETQYF	TGTGCCAGCAGTGAAGGCGAGAAAGAGACCCAGTACTTC
TRBJ2-1	TRBD2	TRBV6-5	NA	16	CASSYTGLAGHNEQFF	TGTGCCAGCAGTTATACGGGACTAGCGGGACACAATGAGCAGTTCTTC
TRBJ2-6	TRBD1	TRBV7-6	many	15	CASRDSDSGANVLTF	TGTGCCAGCCGGGACAGCGACTCTGGGGCCAACGTCCTGACTTTC
TRBJ1-4	TRBD1	TRBV7-2	many	15	CASSPTGGLNEKLFF	TGTGCCAGCAGCCCGACAGGGGGTCTTAATGAAAAACTGTTTTTT
TRBJ2-2	TRBD1	TRBV18	NA	14	CASSPPQGSGELFF	TGTGCCAGCTCACCACCACAGGGGTCCGGGGAGCTGTTTTTT